Included here is one TCR beta chain sequence, with context. The sample belongs to a study of blood T cell repertoires in COVID-19. Profiled with immunoSEQ multiplex PCR; TCRdb holds only in-frame clones, not every one. This table has tens of thousands of clones, about 86% appearing once. The CDR3 runs to 15 residues. Germline lookup yields CDR1 SGDLS and CDR2 YYNGEE. V was clipped by 3 bases and J by 4 bases, with 14 bases between them. This receptor was obtained from a woman aged 55-69 years with acute or convalescent COVID-19. The gene calls are TRBV9 and TRBJ2-1; D may be TRBD2 (6 bases). The source material was peripheral blood. The CDR3 DNA sequence: TGTGCCAGCAGCGATTTGCCGGGAGAGTACAATGAGCAGTTCTTC. This gives the protein CASSDLPGEYNEQFF.